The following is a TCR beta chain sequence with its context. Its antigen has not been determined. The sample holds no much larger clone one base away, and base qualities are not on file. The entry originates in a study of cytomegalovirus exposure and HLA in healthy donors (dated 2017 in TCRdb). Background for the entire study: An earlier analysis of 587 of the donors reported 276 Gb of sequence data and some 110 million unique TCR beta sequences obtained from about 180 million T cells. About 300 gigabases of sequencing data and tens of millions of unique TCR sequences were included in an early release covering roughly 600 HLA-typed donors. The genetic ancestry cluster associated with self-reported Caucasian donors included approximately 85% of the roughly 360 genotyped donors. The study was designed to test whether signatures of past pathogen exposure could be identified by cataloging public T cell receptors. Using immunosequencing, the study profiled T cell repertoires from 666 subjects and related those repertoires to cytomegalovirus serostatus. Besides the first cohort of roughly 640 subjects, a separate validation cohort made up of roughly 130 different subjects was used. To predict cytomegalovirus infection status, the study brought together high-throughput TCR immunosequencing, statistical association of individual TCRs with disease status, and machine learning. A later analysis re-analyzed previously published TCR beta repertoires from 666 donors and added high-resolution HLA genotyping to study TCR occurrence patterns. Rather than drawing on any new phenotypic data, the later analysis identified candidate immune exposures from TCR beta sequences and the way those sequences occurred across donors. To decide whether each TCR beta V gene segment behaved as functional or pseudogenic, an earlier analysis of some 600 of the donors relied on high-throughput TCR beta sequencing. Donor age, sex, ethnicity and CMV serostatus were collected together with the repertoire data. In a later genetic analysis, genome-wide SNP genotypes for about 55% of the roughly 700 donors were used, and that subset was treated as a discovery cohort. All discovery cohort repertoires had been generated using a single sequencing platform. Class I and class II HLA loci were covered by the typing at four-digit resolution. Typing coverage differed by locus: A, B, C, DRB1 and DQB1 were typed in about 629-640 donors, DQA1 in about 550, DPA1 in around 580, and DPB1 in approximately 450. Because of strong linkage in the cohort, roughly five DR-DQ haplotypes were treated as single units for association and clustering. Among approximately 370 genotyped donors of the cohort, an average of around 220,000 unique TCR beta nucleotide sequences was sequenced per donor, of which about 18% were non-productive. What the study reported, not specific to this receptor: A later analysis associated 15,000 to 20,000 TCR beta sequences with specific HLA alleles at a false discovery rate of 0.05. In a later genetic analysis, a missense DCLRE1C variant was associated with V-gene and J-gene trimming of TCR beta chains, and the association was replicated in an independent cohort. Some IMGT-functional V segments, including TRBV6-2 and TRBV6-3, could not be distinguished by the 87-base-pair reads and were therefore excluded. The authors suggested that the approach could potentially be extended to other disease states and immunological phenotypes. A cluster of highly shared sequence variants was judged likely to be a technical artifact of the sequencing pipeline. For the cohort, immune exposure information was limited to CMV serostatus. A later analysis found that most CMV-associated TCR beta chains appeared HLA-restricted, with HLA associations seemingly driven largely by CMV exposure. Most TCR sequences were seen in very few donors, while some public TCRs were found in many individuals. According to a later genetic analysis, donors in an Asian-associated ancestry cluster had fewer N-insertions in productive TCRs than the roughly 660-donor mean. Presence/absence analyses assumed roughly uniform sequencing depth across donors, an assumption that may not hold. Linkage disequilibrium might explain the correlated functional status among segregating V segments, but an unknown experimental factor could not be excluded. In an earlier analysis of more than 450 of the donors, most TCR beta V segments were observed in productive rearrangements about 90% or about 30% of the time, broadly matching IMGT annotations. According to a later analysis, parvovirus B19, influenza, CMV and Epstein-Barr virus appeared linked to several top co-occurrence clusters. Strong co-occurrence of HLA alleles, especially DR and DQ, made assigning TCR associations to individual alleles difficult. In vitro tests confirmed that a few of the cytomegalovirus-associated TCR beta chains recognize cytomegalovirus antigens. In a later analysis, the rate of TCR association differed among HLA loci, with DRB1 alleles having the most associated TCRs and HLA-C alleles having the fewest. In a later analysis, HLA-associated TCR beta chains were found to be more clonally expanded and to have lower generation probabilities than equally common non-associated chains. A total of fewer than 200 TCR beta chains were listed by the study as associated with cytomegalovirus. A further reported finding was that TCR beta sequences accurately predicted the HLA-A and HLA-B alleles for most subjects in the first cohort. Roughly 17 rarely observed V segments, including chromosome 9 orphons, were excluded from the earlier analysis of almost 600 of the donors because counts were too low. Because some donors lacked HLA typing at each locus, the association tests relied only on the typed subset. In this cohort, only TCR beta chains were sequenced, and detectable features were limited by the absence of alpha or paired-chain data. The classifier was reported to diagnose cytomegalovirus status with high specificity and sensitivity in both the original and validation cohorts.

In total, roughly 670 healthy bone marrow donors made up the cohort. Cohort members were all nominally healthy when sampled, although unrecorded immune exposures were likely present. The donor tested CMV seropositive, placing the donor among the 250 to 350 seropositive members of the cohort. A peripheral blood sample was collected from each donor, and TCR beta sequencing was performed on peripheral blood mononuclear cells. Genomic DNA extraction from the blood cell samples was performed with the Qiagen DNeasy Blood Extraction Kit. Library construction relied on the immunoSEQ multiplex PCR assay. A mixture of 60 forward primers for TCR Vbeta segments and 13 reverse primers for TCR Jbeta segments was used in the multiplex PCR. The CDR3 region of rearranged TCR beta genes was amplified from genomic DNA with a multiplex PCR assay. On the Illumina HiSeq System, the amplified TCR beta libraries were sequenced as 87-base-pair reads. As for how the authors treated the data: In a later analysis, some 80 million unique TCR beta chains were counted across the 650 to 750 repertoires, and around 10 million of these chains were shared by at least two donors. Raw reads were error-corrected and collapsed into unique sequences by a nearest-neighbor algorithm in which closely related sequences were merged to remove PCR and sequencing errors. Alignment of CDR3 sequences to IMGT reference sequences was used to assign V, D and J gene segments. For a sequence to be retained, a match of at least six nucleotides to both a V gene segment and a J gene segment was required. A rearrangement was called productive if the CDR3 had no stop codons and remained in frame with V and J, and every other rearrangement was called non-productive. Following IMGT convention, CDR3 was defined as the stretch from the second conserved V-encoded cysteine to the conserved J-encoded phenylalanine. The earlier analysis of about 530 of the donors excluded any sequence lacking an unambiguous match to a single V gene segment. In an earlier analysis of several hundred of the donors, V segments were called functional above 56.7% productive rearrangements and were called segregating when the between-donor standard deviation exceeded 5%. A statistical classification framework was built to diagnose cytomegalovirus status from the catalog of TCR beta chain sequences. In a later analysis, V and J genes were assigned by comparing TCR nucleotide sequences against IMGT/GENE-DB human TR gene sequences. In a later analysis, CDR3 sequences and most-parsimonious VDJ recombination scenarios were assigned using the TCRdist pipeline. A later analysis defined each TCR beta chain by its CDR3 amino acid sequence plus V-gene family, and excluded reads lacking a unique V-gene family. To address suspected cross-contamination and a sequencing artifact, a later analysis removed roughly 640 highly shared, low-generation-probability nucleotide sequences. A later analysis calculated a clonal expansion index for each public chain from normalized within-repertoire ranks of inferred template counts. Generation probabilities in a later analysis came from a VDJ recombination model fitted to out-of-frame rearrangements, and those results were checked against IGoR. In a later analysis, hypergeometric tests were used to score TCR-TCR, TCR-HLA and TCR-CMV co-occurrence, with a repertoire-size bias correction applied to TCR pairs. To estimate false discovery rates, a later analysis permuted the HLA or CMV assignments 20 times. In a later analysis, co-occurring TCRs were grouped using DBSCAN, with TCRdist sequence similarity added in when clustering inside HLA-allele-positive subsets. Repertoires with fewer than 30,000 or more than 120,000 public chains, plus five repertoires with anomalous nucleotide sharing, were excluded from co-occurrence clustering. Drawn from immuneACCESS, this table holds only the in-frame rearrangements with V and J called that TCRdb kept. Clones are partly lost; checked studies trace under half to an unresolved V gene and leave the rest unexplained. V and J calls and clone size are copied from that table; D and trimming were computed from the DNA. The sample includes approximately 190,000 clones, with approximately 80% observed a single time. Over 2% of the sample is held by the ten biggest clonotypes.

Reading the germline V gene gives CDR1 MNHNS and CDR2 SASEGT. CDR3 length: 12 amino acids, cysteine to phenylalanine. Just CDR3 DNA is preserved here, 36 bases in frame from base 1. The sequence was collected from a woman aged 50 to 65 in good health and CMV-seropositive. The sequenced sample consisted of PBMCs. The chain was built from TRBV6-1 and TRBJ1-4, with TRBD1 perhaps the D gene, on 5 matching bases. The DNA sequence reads TGTACTTTGCAGGGTTGGGCTGAAAAACTGTTTTTT. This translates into CTLQGWAEKLFF.